These T cell receptor beta chains were read from a single sample in a study of control samples from healthy donors and cancer patients. The table came from immunoSEQ multiplex PCR; TCRdb's copy has only in-frame clones and leaves some out. The sample includes around 120,000 clones, around 88% of them seen just once. The sequencing input was blood. These receptors came from a man aged 35 to 55 in good health. The CDR3 runs from the conserved cysteine through the conserved F or W. A D gene is named only where the DNA matches it firmly. Only some rows state a clone size, as once, few, many or a class for expanded clones.

d_gene	v_gene	abundance	j_gene	CDR3aa	CDR3nt
-	TRBV5-1	-	TRBJ1-4	CASSLTGKGHEKLFF	TGCGCCAGCAGCTTAACAGGGAAGGGACATGAAAAACTGTTTTTT
TRBD1	TRBV2	few	TRBJ1-5	CASSEGTGGQPQHF	TGTGCCAGCAGTGAAGGGACAGGGGGGCAGCCCCAGCATTTT
-	TRBV7-9	once	TRBJ1-2	CASSLAQGLYGYTF	TGTGCCAGCAGCTTAGCCCAGGGACTCTATGGCTACACCTTC
TRBD1	TRBV6-4	-	TRBJ1-3	CAGKETTRGENTIYF	TGTGCCGGCAAGGAGACCACCAGGGGGGAAAACACCATATATTTT
-	TRBV9	-	TRBJ2-7	CASSPQSGSYEQYF	TGTGCCAGCAGCCCGCAAAGCGGCTCCTACGAGCAGTACTTC
-	TRBV13	-	TRBJ1-1	CASSPNMNTEAFF	TGTGCCAGCAGCCCGAACATGAACACTGAAGCTTTCTTT
TRBD1	TRBV6-1	-	TRBJ1-6	CASSDYLGQESSPLHF	TGTGCCAGCAGTGATTATTTGGGACAGGAGAGTTCACCCCTCCACTTT
-	TRBV7-9	-	TRBJ2-1	CASSFQGGTYNEQFF	TGTGCCAGCAGCTTTCAGGGGGGGACTTACAATGAGCAGTTCTTC
-	TRBV7-9	-	TRBJ1-4	CASSTGQGNEKLFF	TGTGCCAGCAGCACGGGGCAGGGAAATGAAAAACTGTTTTTT
TRBD2	TRBV5-4	few	TRBJ2-2	CASSSRLAGGLNTGELFF	TGTGCCAGCAGCTCCCGACTAGCGGGGGGACTAAACACCGGGGAGCTGTTTTTT
TRBD1	TRBV4-3	-	TRBJ1-5	CASSQTGYNQPQHF	TGCGCCAGCAGCCAGACAGGGTACAATCAGCCCCAGCATTTT
-	TRBV5-6	-	TRBJ2-7	CASSPDDRIYEQYF	TGTGCCAGCAGCCCAGACGACCGGATCTACGAGCAGTACTTC
-	TRBV9	-	TRBJ1-6	CASSVGRDNNSPLHF	TGTGCCAGCAGCGTAGGAAGGGACAATAATTCACCCCTCCACTTT
TRBD1	TRBV30	-	TRBJ1-2	CAWSLTGGYGYTF	TGTGCCTGGAGTCTAACAGGGGGCTATGGCTACACCTTC
-	TRBV24-1	-	TRBJ1-2	CATSVGNGYGYTF	TGTGCCACCAGTGTGGGAAATGGGTATGGCTACACCTTC
-	TRBV4-1	-	TRBJ1-4	CASSQAGITTNEKLFF	TGCGCCAGCAGCCAAGCAGGGATCACAACTAATGAAAAACTGTTTTTT
-	TRBV28	-	TRBJ1-2	CASSFAGTDELWYGYTF	TGTGCCAGCAGTTTCGCCGGGACGGATGAACTTTGGTATGGCTACACCTTC
-	TRBV28	-	TRBJ1-2	CASLPATDYGYTF	TGTGCCAGTCTCCCAGCAACAGATTATGGCTACACCTTC
TRBD1	TRBV24-1	-	TRBJ1-2	CATSVRDHRGRLGYTF	TGTGCCACCAGTGTCCGGGATCACAGGGGGCGCTTGGGCTACACCTTC
TRBD1	TRBV7-9	-	TRBJ1-1	CASSLRGQQGTNTEAFF	TGTGCCAGCAGCTTAAGGGGGCAACAGGGCACGAACACTGAAGCTTTCTTT
-	TRBV7-8	-	TRBJ1-3	CASSSGSGNTIYF	TGTGCCAGCAGCTCAGGGTCTGGAAACACCATATATTTT
-	TRBV25-1	-	TRBJ2-7	CASSGPSYEQYF	TGTGCCAGCAGTGGACCCTCCTACGAGCAGTACTTC
-	TRBV5-1	once	TRBJ1-5	CASSLQGLSNQPQHF	TGCGCCAGCAGCTTGCAGGGGTTAAGTAATCAGCCCCAGCATTTT
-	TRBV14	-	TRBJ1-1	CASSPLRRVSGNTEAFF	TGTGCCAGCAGCCCATTGAGGCGCGTCTCAGGGAACACTGAAGCTTTCTTT
-	TRBV25-1	-	TRBJ1-1	CASSELGGRVAEAFF	TGTGCCAGCAGTGAATTGGGGGGGCGCGTCGCTGAAGCTTTCTTT
TRBD1	TRBV7-9	-	TRBJ1-1	CASSWTGFGTEAFF	TGTGCCAGCAGCTGGACAGGGTTCGGCACTGAAGCTTTCTTT
-	TRBV28	-	TRBJ2-6	CASSLGRGVGANVLTF	TGTGCCAGCAGTTTAGGCAGGGGAGTTGGGGCCAACGTCCTGACTTTC
-	TRBV18	-	TRBJ1-1	CASSKGLKNTEAFF	TGTGCCAGCTCAAAGGGACTCAAGAACACTGAAGCTTTCTTT
TRBD1	TRBV5-6	-	TRBJ2-7	CASTPGGDRGLGEQYF	TGTGCCAGCACCCCTGGTGGGGACAGGGGGCTTGGCGAGCAGTACTTC